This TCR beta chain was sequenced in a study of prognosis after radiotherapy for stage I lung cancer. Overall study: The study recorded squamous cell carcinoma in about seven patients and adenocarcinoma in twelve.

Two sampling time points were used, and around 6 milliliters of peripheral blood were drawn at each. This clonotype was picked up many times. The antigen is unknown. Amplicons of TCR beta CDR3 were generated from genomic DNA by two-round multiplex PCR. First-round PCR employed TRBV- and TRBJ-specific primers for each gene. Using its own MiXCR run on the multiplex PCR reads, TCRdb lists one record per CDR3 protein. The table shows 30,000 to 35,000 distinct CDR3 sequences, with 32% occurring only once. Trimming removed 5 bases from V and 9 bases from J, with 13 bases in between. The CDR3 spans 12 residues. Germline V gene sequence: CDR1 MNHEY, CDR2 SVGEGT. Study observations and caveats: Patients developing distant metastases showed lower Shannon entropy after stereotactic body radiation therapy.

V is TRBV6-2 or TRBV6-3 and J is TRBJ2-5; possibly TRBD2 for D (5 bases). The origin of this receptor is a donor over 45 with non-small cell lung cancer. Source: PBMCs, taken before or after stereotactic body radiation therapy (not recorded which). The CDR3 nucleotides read TGTGCCAGCAGTGTGGACTGGTCGGCCCAGTACTTC. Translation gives CASSVDWSAQYF.